This record covers a single T cell receptor beta chain. The antigen is unknown. The sample belongs to a study of OX40 agonist ivuxolimab in advanced cancers. At the level of the study: Patients were treated with intravenous ivuxolimab, dosed at 0.01 to 10 mg/kg and infused every 2 weeks.

Produced via immunoSEQ multiplex PCR; TCRdb's table is partial and in-frame only. The table includes about 84,000 clones, 85% to 90% detected once. The V gene's germline CDR1 is SGHKS and CDR2 YYEKEE (reference sequence). The CDR3 loop spans 14 amino acids. The germline V and J ends were trimmed by 0 bases and 4 bases, with 9 bases remaining between them. Study-wide points: Antigen targets of the expanded peripheral T cells went undetermined.

Enrollment shut out patients with autoimmune disease history or systemic immunosuppression. The genes are TRBV5-5 and TRBJ2-3, with D possibly matching TRBD1 (5 bases). This receptor was taken from an adult with an advanced solid tumor such as melanoma, head and neck, liver or kidney cancer. Material: CD4+ or CD8+ T cells sorted from blood, obtained in a trial of the OX40 agonist ivuxolimab. The CDR3 loop reads CASSLASGSDTQYF. The DNA for the CDR3 is TGTGCCAGCAGCTTGGCTTCAGGGTCAGATACGCAGTATTTT.